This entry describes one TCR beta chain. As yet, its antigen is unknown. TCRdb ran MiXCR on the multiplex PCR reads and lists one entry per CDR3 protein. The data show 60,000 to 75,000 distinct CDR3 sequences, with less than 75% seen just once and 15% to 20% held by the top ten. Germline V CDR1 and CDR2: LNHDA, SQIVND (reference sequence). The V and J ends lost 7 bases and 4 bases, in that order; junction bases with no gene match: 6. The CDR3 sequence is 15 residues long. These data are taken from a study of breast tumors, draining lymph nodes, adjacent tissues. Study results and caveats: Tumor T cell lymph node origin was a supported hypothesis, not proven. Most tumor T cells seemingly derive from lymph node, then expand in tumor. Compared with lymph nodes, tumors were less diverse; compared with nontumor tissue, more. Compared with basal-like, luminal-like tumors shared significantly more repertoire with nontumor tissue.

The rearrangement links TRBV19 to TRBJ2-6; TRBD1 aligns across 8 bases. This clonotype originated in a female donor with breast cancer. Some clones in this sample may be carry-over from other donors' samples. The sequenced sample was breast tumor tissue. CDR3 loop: CASKRQGTGANVLTF. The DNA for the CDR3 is TGTGCCAGTAAAAGACAGGGGACCGGGGCCAACGTCCTGACTTTC.